This T cell receptor beta chain was captured in a study of CD8 T cells in Susac syndrome (dated 2019 in TCRdb). For the wider study: Of the Susac syndrome patients who were sequenced, eight were in clinical remission while six had clinically active disease. At blood withdrawal, Susac syndrome patients were either therapy-naive, taking corticosteroids (in some cases with IVIg as well), or taking IVIg alone. Whether CD8+ T cell activation and differentiation in Susac syndrome was antigen driven was tested using repertoire sequencing.

Concerning this clonotype: Its binding antigen is unknown. No base qualities exist here, and no much larger clone lies one base off it.

The paper's findings and limits, for the study overall: In the CD4+ T cell repertoire of Susac syndrome patients, clonal expansion was not detected. The number of individuals in the TCR sequencing and HLA analysis was recognized as being relatively small.

As encoded in the germline V gene, CDR1 is LGHNA while CDR2 is YSLEER. Its CDR3 holds 16 amino acids, cysteine through phenylalanine. CDR3 DNA only is kept here, 48 bases in frame from base 1. Trimming costs V 4 bases and J 0 bases, and their ends lie 14 bases apart. Peripheral blood CD8+ and CD4+ T cells from healthy donors, Susac syndrome patients and multiple sclerosis patients were profiled by high-throughput TCR beta sequencing. The Susac syndrome patients fulfilled recently defined diagnostic criteria for definite or probable disease. CD8+ TEMRA cells were enriched by FACS, while bulk CD8+ and CD4+ T cells were purified by magnetic negative isolation. Blood was collected in EDTA tubes and processed within 24 hours, with PBMCs isolated through density gradient centrifugation. PBMCs intended for TCR sequencing were cryopreserved in liquid nitrogen and were subsequently thawed in a 37 degrees C water bath. A purity of at least 90% was achieved for sorted or isolated CD4+, CD8+ and CD8+ TEMRA cells.

RNA was extracted with the RNeasy kit and about 0.5 to 1 ug was reverse transcribed using random hexamers. TCR beta CDR3 regions were amplified with the immunoSEQ multiplex PCR assay covering 54 Vbeta and 13 Jbeta segments. PCR amplification bias was corrected using a synthetic template baseline for primer optimization and computational correction. The paper's processing steps were these. Reads were annotated to V, D and J genes according to IMGT and were analyzed with immunoSEQ Analyzer, with only productive sequences retained. To calculate clonality, Shannon entropy was normalized by log2 of the number of productive unique sequences and then subtracted from one. For each patient and control, public and private clones were evaluated within the 100 most prevalent clones. Susac-specific clones were defined as absent from healthy and MS cohorts, approximately 1,000 published viral clones and other ImmuneACCESS disease sequences. The public reads were reanalyzed by TCRdb: fastp trimming at Q25, MiXCR alignment, in-frame beta chains only. Rows matching on CDR3 protein sequence are summarized as one entry with the most common DNA and genes. The V and J calls and clone size are TCRdb's, not the authors'. Present in this sample are some 150,000 distinct CDR3 sequences, roughly 95% of which were seen just once. Roughly 0.16% of the sample is taken by the ten largest.

The sequenced sample consisted of CD4+ T cells from PBMCs. The source is a human donor with Susac syndrome. The chain was built from TRBV4-3 and TRBJ2-3; TRBD2 is possibly the D segment (6 matching bases). The DNA sequence is given as TGCGCCAGCAGCCTATCGGTAGCGGTGAGCACAGATACGCAGTATTTT. Its protein product is CASSLSVAVSTDTQYF.